Listed below are T cell receptor beta chains from one sample, sequenced in a study of blood T cells in healthy people across ages. TCRdb redid the calling of the 5' RACE reads with MiXCR, one entry per CDR3 protein. The data contain roughly 550,000 distinct CDR3 sequences, around 24% of them singletons. In addition, the sample was reused for a study of T cells of mothers and their children.

Material for sequencing was blood. All receptors derive from a boy aged 5-17 years in good health. The CDR3 runs from the conserved cysteine through the conserved F or W. The order of the fields is D gene, J gene, clone size, V gene, CDR3 protein, CDR3 DNA. D genes are given only for firm matches. Not all rows give a size; the values are once, few, many and, for expanded clones, a class.

TRBD2 TRBJ2-7 many TRBV28 CASSLLREVGEQYF TGTGCCAGCAGTTTGCTGCGGGAGGTGGGGGAGCAGTACTTC
NA TRBJ2-5 NA TRBV27 CASSLSWGAGETQYF TGTGCCAGCAGTTTATCGTGGGGGGCTGGGGAGACCCAGTACTTC
NA TRBJ2-7 few TRBV19 CATSSGGTYEQYF TGTGCCACCAGTTCAGGCGGGACCTACGAGCAGTACTTC
NA TRBJ2-1 NA TRBV28 CASSRDLRGGLTDEQFF TGTGCCAGCAGCAGAGACCTCAGGGGAGGACTTACCGATGAGCAGTTCTTC
NA TRBJ2-2 NA TRBV7-2 CASSFGTANTGELFF TGTGCCAGCAGCTTCGGGACTGCGAACACCGGGGAGCTGTTTTTT
TRBD1 TRBJ2-3 NA TRBV7-3 CASSNRGRPDTQYF TGTGCCAGCAGCAACAGGGGGCGGCCAGATACGCAGTATTTT
TRBD1 TRBJ2-7 few TRBV4-3 CASSQRDRDEQYF TGCGCCAGCAGCCAAAGGGACAGGGACGAGCAGTACTTC
TRBD2 TRBJ2-2 few TRBV20-1 CSAGDLGGGHTGELFF TGCAGTGCTGGAGATCTGGGGGGAGGGCACACCGGGGAGCTGTTTTTT
NA TRBJ2-1 NA TRBV4-1 CASSQAATLYGEQFF TGCGCCAGCAGCCAAGCAGCCACCCTATACGGTGAGCAGTTCTTC
TRBD1 TRBJ2-7 many TRBV28 CASSWGQGLLSEQYF TGTGCCAGCAGTTGGGGACAGGGACTCCTATCCGAGCAGTACTTC
NA TRBJ2-3 NA TRBV7-8 CASSLHPSTDTQYF TGTGCCAGCAGCCTACACCCCAGCACAGATACGCAGTATTTT
TRBD2 TRBJ2-5 few TRBV7-6 CASSHNPLADQETQYF TGTGCCAGCAGTCACAACCCCCTAGCGGACCAAGAGACCCAGTACTTC
TRBD2 TRBJ2-1 many TRBV25-1 CATQTSGGNNEQFF TGTGCCACCCAGACTAGCGGGGGAAACAATGAGCAGTTCTTC
NA TRBJ2-3 NA TRBV5-1 CASSPGETTDTQYF TGCGCCAGCAGCCCAGGCGAGACCACAGATACGCAGTATTTT
NA TRBJ1-4 NA TRBV29-1 CSTRKQGFCPTDGKDNEKLFF TGCAGCACACGAAAGCAGGGCTTTTGCCCGACGGATGGAAAGGACAATGAAAAACTGTTTTTT
NA TRBJ2-5 NA TRBV6-2/TRBV6-3 CASGSGKTQYF TGTGCCAGCGGAAGTGGAAAGACCCAGTACTTC
NA TRBJ2-5 NA TRBV7-2 CASSLDSFDETQYF TGTGCCAGCAGCTTGGACAGTTTTGACGAGACCCAGTACTTC
NA TRBJ2-5 NA TRBV4-2 CASSQEGPEETQYF TGTGCCAGCAGCCAAGAGGGACCGGAAGAGACCCAGTACTTC
NA TRBJ2-5 few TRBV6-5 CASSYAPGEKTQYF TGTGCCAGCAGTTACGCACCCGGGGAGAAGACCCAGTACTTC
NA TRBJ2-5 NA TRBV12-3/TRBV12-4 CASSPTGSEETQYF TGTGCCAGCAGTCCAACAGGTTCGGAAGAGACCCAGTACTTC
TRBD1 TRBJ1-2 NA TRBV7-9 CASSFTFRDRTRGYTF TGTGCCAGCAGCTTCACATTCCGGGACAGGACTAGGGGCTACACCTTC
TRBD1 TRBJ1-1 NA TRBV12-5 CASGLAPNRGEAFF TGTGCTAGTGGTTTGGCACCTAACAGGGGTGAAGCTTTCTTT
NA TRBJ1-2 few TRBV29-1 CSVEIAGRDGYTF TGCAGCGTTGAAATTGCCGGGAGGGATGGCTACACCTTC
NA TRBJ2-1 NA TRBV29-1 CSFGLADFYNEQFF TGCAGCTTCGGCTTGGCAGATTTCTACAATGAGCAGTTCTTC
TRBD2 TRBJ2-2 NA TRBV28 CASQREGTGELFF TGTGCCAGCCAGCGGGAGGGGACCGGGGAGCTGTTTTTT
NA TRBJ1-2 few TRBV7-9 CASSPEAGAGYTF TGTGCCAGCAGCCCGGAGGCAGGGGCTGGCTACACCTTC
TRBD2 TRBJ2-7 NA TRBV5-1 CASSSRLADEQYF TGCGCCAGCAGCTCGAGACTAGCAGACGAGCAGTACTTC
NA TRBJ2-6 NA TRBV9 CASSPRAVPLSGANVLTF TGTGCCAGCAGCCCCCGGGCAGTGCCCCTCTCTGGGGCCAACGTCCTGACTTTC
TRBD1 TRBJ2-7 few TRBV20-1 CSARGQSYEQYF TGCAGTGCTAGGGGACAGTCCTACGAGCAGTACTTC
NA TRBJ2-5 few TRBV7-3 CASILGLALQETQYF TGTGCCAGCATCCTAGGGTTGGCCTTACAAGAGACCCAGTACTTC
TRBD1 TRBJ2-5 NA TRBV5-1 CASSPGTGGAYRQETQYF TGCGCCAGCAGCCCGGGGACAGGGGGCGCCTACCGACAAGAGACCCAGTACTTC
NA TRBJ2-7 few TRBV5-6 CASSSRVQTIYEQYF TGTGCCAGCAGCTCTCGGGTACAGACCATCTACGAGCAGTACTTC
NA TRBJ1-2 few TRBV9 CASSLYTGGYTF TGTGCCAGCAGCCTTTACACGGGTGGCTACACCTTC
NA TRBJ1-5 NA TRBV28 CASSLRPRGNGNQPQHF TGTGCCAGCAGTTTGCGACCGCGGGGGAACGGCAATCAGCCCCAGCATTTT
NA TRBJ2-2 few TRBV25-1 CASSESAGTSTGELFF TGTGCCAGCAGTGAATCGGCAGGGACAAGCACCGGGGAGCTGTTTTTT
NA TRBJ1-4 few TRBV5-1 CASSPGLWTEDGHGEKLFF TGCGCCAGCAGCCCGGGTCTTTGGACAGAGGATGGACACGGTGAAAAACTGTTTTTT
NA TRBJ2-7 NA TRBV11-2 CASSQQTSTYEQYF TGTGCCAGCAGCCAACAGACGAGCACCTACGAGCAGTACTTC
NA TRBJ2-7 NA TRBV21-1 CASSTQTAGGPREQYF TGTGCCAGCAGCACCCAAACGGCGGGAGGGCCGCGTGAGCAGTACTTC
NA TRBJ1-2 NA TRBV12-3/TRBV12-4 CASSPTGGRGYTF TGTGCCAGCAGTCCCACGGGAGGCAGGGGCTACACCTTC
NA TRBJ2-1 NA TRBV3-1 CASSQRLRGGVNEQFF TGTGCCAGCAGCCAGAGACTCAGGGGAGGGGTCAATGAGCAGTTCTTC
NA TRBJ1-1 NA TRBV9 CASSPNGPDTEAFF TGTGCCAGCAGCCCCAATGGGCCTGACACTGAAGCTTTCTTT
TRBD2 TRBJ2-5 few TRBV27 CASSLGLFRQETQYF TGTGCCAGCAGTCTGGGACTATTCAGGCAAGAGACCCAGTACTTC
NA TRBJ2-1 NA TRBV20-1 CSARGNKQVNEQFF TGCAGTGCTAGGGGAAACAAACAAGTCAATGAGCAGTTCTTC
NA TRBJ1-4 few TRBV11-2 CASSLVGTHEKLFF TGTGCCAGCAGCTTAGTGGGGACTCATGAAAAACTGTTTTTT
NA TRBJ1-6 NA TRBV4-3 CASSQEEGMDSPLHF TGCGCCAGCAGCCAAGAGGAGGGAATGGATTCACCCCTCCACTTT
TRBD1 TRBJ2-7 NA TRBV5-1 CASSLGNRGSEQYF TGCGCCAGCAGCTTGGGGAACAGGGGATCCGAGCAGTACTTC
TRBD2 TRBJ2-7 NA TRBV7-9 CASTPGRGSSYEQYF TGTGCCAGCACTCCTGGGCGGGGGAGCTCCTACGAGCAGTACTTC
TRBD2 TRBJ2-5 many TRBV29-1 CSVDLAGQETQYF TGCAGCGTTGATTTAGCGGGACAAGAGACCCAGTACTTC
NA TRBJ2-3 NA TRBV12-3/TRBV12-4 CASSYSSPTDTQYF TGTGCCAGCAGCTACAGCTCACCCACAGATACGCAGTATTTT
NA TRBJ2-2 NA TRBV19 CASSAYSGELFF TGTGCCAGTAGTGCTTACAGCGGGGAGCTGTTTTTT
NA TRBJ2-3 few TRBV7-3 CASSLMGTDTQYF TGTGCCAGCAGCTTAATGGGGACAGATACGCAGTATTTT
NA TRBJ2-5 NA TRBV4-2 CASSQRATPQETQYF TGTGCCAGCAGCCAACGGGCAACCCCCCAAGAGACCCAGTACTTC
NA TRBJ2-1 NA TRBV29-1 CSVGHRNEQFF TGCAGCGTCGGACATAGGAATGAGCAGTTCTTC
NA TRBJ2-7 NA TRBV14 CASSQSGIPRNYEQYF TGTGCCAGCAGCCAATCGGGGATTCCCCGAAACTACGAGCAGTACTTC
NA TRBJ1-2 few TRBV9 CASSVAGAGYGYTF TGTGCCAGCAGCGTAGCGGGGGCTGGCTATGGCTACACCTTC
NA TRBJ2-1 NA TRBV11-2 CASSLDGQRRGLSYNEQFF TGTGCCAGCAGCTTAGATGGCCAACGGCGGGGGCTCTCCTACAATGAGCAGTTCTTC
TRBD1 TRBJ1-2 NA TRBV7-9 CASSSRDRGLANYGYTF TGTGCCAGCAGCTCCCGGGACAGGGGGCTCGCTAACTATGGCTACACCTTC